This entry lists 5 T cell receptor beta chains sequenced from one sample in a study of blood T cell repertoires in COVID-19. Assay: immunoSEQ multiplex PCR; the TCRdb copy retains only in-frame clones and omits some. The sample holds a few hundred thousand clones, roughly 84% seen once. The sequencing input was peripheral blood. These receptors came from a woman aged 80 or over with active or convalescent COVID-19.

This chain links TRBV13 with TRBJ1-4, with no clear D. Germline V lookup: CDR1 PRHDT, CDR2 FYEKMQ (reference sequence). The CDR3 loop spans 13 amino acids. V lost 1 base and J 5 bases, leaving 5 bases between the germline ends. The chain's CDR3 is CASSLAPNEKLFF. Here the CDR3 DNA reads TGTGCCAGCAGCTTAGCCCCAAATGAAAAACTGTTTTTT.

This clone has just a few counts. The chain uses TRBV7-9 and TRBJ2-2, with 11 bases identical to TRBD2. V trimming: 3 bases; J trimming: 16 bases; junction bases outside the gene matches: 4. This CDR3 has 12 residues. The germline V gene encodes CDR1 SEHNR and CDR2 FQNEAQ (reference sequence). The CDR3 region is CASSFSGTSGFF. The CDR3 DNA reads as TGTGCCAGCAGCTTCTCCGGGACTAGCGGGTTTTTT.

This rearrangement joins TRBV7-2 to TRBJ2-5; TRBD1 might be the D (6 bases). The CDR3 loop spans 14 amino acids. Germline CDR1 is SGHTA and CDR2 is FQGNSA. Trimming shortened V by 5 bases and J by 3 bases, and 13 bases separated the two germline ends. The CDR3 DNA is TGTGCCAGCAGCCTGGGACACTTGAAAGAGACCCAGTACTTC. Its translation: CASSLGHLKETQYF.

The rearrangement uses TRBV27 and TRBJ2-1; TRBD1 is a possible D gene (5 bases). V was trimmed by 5 bases and J by 0 bases, leaving 11 bases between them. Germline CDR1 reads MNHEY; CDR2 reads SMNVEV (reference sequence). This CDR3 is 15 amino acids long. CDR3 loop: CASSVDRGSYNEQFF. The CDR3, as DNA: TGTGCCAGCAGTGTCGACAGAGGCTCCTACAATGAGCAGTTCTTC.

In nucleotides, the CDR3 is TGTGCCAGTAGTATAGTAGCGGGGGGGCTCAGCACAGATACGCAGTATTTT. It codes for CASSIVAGGLSTDTQYF. The gene calls are TRBV19 and TRBJ2-3; 11 nucleotides agree with TRBD2. The CDR3 runs 17 residues. The germline V gene encodes CDR1 LNHDA and CDR2 SQIVND (reference sequence). V shed 1 base and J 0 bases; nucleotides not matched to a gene: 3.